This T cell receptor (beta chain) was captured by sequencing in a study of T cell responses to AZD1222 COVID-19 vaccine. TCRdb's copy holds only in-frame clones and misses some; the assay was immunoSEQ multiplex PCR. Among 150,000 or so clones, 92% were seen once, and the ten largest hold 1% to 1.5%. This CDR3 has 15 amino acids. The ends were cut back, 2 bases at V and 1 base at J, with 12 bases in the middle. CDR1 and CDR2 from the germline V gene are GTSNPN and SVGIG (reference sequence). The study, taken as a whole, reports: Possibly, clonal diversity was underestimated; donors were largely white British and included more females. Spike-specific TCR breadth and depth rose after two AZD1222 doses. The study identified only 6 or 7 AZD1222 recipients as seropositive at baseline.

In regard to this clone: Its matching antigen is unknown.

The material was peripheral blood, obtained 28 days after the second AZD1222 dose. The sequence was collected from an adult who received the AZD1222 COVID-19 vaccine. J is TRBJ2-4 and V is TRBV30; perhaps D is TRBD1 or TRBD2 (5 bases each). The CDR3 loop reads CAWSPGRWAKNIQYF. CDR3 coding DNA: TGTGCCTGGAGTCCAGGGAGATGGGCCAAAAACATTCAGTACTTC.